These T cell receptor beta chains were read from a single sample in a study of OX40 agonist ivuxolimab in advanced cancers. The protocol was immunoSEQ multiplex PCR, while the TCRdb copy is restricted to in-frame clones and leaves out a portion. The repertoire has around 72,000 clones, around 87% of them found once; the top ten carry 0.94%. The sample in question was CD4+ or CD8+ T cells sorted from blood, obtained in a trial of the OX40 agonist ivuxolimab. The receptors originated from an adult with an advanced solid tumor such as melanoma, head and neck, liver or kidney cancer. CDR3s include the opening cysteine and the closing phenylalanine or tryptophan. Fields, in order: clone size, CDR3 length, V gene, J gene, D gene, CDR3 protein. The D gene is left open where the match is weak. Size tells how often a clone was seen (once, few, many) or the class of an expanded clone, and some rows leave it out.

abundance: -; len: 16; v_gene: TRBV7-8; j_gene: TRBJ2-7; d_gene: -; CDR3aa: CASSLGGSQLGIEQYF
abundance: -; len: 14; v_gene: TRBV18; j_gene: TRBJ1-2; d_gene: -; CDR3aa: CASSPPLVGYGYTF
abundance: -; len: 15; v_gene: TRBV15; j_gene: TRBJ1-1; d_gene: TRBD1; CDR3aa: CATSSTQGARTEAFF
abundance: -; len: 16; v_gene: TRBV2; j_gene: TRBJ1-2; d_gene: -; CDR3aa: CASSEAGTGSFYGYTF
abundance: -; len: 16; v_gene: TRBV7-9; j_gene: TRBJ1-4; d_gene: TRBD1; CDR3aa: CASSSGGQGIGEKLFF
abundance: -; len: 15; v_gene: TRBV6-4; j_gene: TRBJ2-1; d_gene: TRBD2; CDR3aa: CASSAASGGYNEQFF
abundance: -; len: 11; v_gene: TRBV19; j_gene: TRBJ1-2; d_gene: TRBD1; CDR3aa: CASGQGYGYTF
abundance: -; len: 14; v_gene: TRBV6-5; j_gene: TRBJ2-7; d_gene: TRBD2; CDR3aa: CASSYRGSIIEQYF
abundance: -; len: 14; v_gene: TRBV25-1; j_gene: TRBJ2-2; d_gene: TRBD2; CDR3aa: CASSVAGGPGELFF
abundance: -; len: 12; v_gene: TRBV7-2; j_gene: TRBJ2-1; d_gene: TRBD2; CDR3aa: CASSSSGNEQFF
abundance: -; len: 14; v_gene: TRBV10-3; j_gene: TRBJ2-5; d_gene: -; CDR3aa: CAISESGGQETQYF
abundance: -; len: 15; v_gene: TRBV18; j_gene: TRBJ1-6; d_gene: -; CDR3aa: CASSPPGNYNSPLHF
abundance: -; len: 14; v_gene: TRBV5-1; j_gene: TRBJ1-2; d_gene: -; CDR3aa: CASSLGLRAHGYTF
abundance: -; len: 13; v_gene: TRBV19; j_gene: TRBJ1-2; d_gene: -; CDR3aa: CASSIVTGESYTF
abundance: -; len: 15; v_gene: TRBV4-1; j_gene: TRBJ1-4; d_gene: -; CDR3aa: CASSQRRPPNEKLFF
abundance: -; len: 17; v_gene: TRBV21-1; j_gene: TRBJ2-4; d_gene: -; CDR3aa: CASGHTGQWVAKNIQYF
abundance: -; len: 11; v_gene: TRBV19; j_gene: TRBJ1-1; d_gene: -; CDR3aa: CASSIRAEAFF
abundance: -; len: 15; v_gene: TRBV7-3; j_gene: TRBJ2-1; d_gene: -; CDR3aa: CASSPGVASYNEQFF
abundance: -; len: 16; v_gene: TRBV28; j_gene: TRBJ2-2; d_gene: TRBD1; CDR3aa: CASSSPTGGNRGELFF
abundance: -; len: 15; v_gene: TRBV27; j_gene: TRBJ2-5; d_gene: -; CDR3aa: CASRPQTPFGETQYF
abundance: -; len: 14; v_gene: TRBV5-5; j_gene: TRBJ1-1; d_gene: -; CDR3aa: CASSVDSQRTEAFF
abundance: -; len: 12; v_gene: TRBV12-5; j_gene: TRBJ2-5; d_gene: -; CDR3aa: CASGWVGETQYF
abundance: -; len: 15; v_gene: TRBV9; j_gene: TRBJ1-4; d_gene: -; CDR3aa: CASSVNPGSGEKLFF
abundance: once; len: 15; v_gene: TRBV7-9; j_gene: TRBJ2-5; d_gene: TRBD2; CDR3aa: CASSKSGDLREAQYF
abundance: -; len: 16; v_gene: TRBV6-1; j_gene: TRBJ2-2; d_gene: TRBD1; CDR3aa: CASSGQGAGYAGELFF
abundance: -; len: 14; v_gene: TRBV27; j_gene: TRBJ2-7; d_gene: TRBD2; CDR3aa: CASSLTAGAYEQYF
abundance: once; len: 17; v_gene: TRBV6-1; j_gene: TRBJ2-2; d_gene: -; CDR3aa: CASSEEGRGRNAGELFF
abundance: -; len: 18; v_gene: TRBV6-4; j_gene: TRBJ2-7; d_gene: TRBD1; CDR3aa: CASSESSPRDRISREQYF
abundance: -; len: 15; v_gene: TRBV4-2; j_gene: TRBJ2-1; d_gene: TRBD1; CDR3aa: CASSQDSTGGDEQFF
abundance: -; len: 10; v_gene: TRBV28; j_gene: TRBJ2-1; d_gene: -; CDR3aa: CASSSDEQFF
abundance: few; len: 17; v_gene: TRBV5-1; j_gene: TRBJ2-1; d_gene: TRBD2; CDR3aa: CASSLEGGGADYNEQFF
abundance: -; len: 13; v_gene: TRBV2; j_gene: TRBJ2-1; d_gene: -; CDR3aa: CASSEEVGTEQFF
abundance: -; len: 13; v_gene: TRBV9; j_gene: TRBJ2-5; d_gene: -; CDR3aa: CASNQGYSGTQYF
abundance: few; len: 10; v_gene: TRBV20-1; j_gene: TRBJ1-2; d_gene: -; CDR3aa: CSASGEGYTF
abundance: -; len: 18; v_gene: TRBV14; j_gene: TRBJ2-6; d_gene: TRBD1; CDR3aa: CASSPLRLTGGEANVLTF
abundance: many; len: 11; v_gene: TRBV27; j_gene: TRBJ2-7; d_gene: -; CDR3aa: CASSPAYEQYF
abundance: -; len: 15; v_gene: TRBV5-1; j_gene: TRBJ2-1; d_gene: -; CDR3aa: CASSFSTTGYNEQFF
abundance: few; len: 15; v_gene: TRBV6-6; j_gene: TRBJ2-3; d_gene: -; CDR3aa: CASSSLAGQIDTQYF
abundance: -; len: 13; v_gene: TRBV11-2; j_gene: TRBJ2-5; d_gene: -; CDR3aa: CASSGGAQETQYF
abundance: -; len: 11; v_gene: TRBV28; j_gene: TRBJ1-1; d_gene: -; CDR3aa: CASATGREAFF
abundance: -; len: 12; v_gene: TRBV9; j_gene: TRBJ2-3; d_gene: -; CDR3aa: CASSVDGDTQYF
abundance: -; len: 15; v_gene: TRBV5-1; j_gene: TRBJ2-1; d_gene: TRBD2; CDR3aa: CASSESGGSYNEQFF
abundance: few; len: 15; v_gene: TRBV2; j_gene: TRBJ2-7; d_gene: TRBD1; CDR3aa: CASSEKGQVSGEQYF
abundance: -; len: 15; v_gene: TRBV19; j_gene: TRBJ1-6; d_gene: -; CDR3aa: CASSEGSSGGSPLHF
abundance: -; len: 14; v_gene: TRBV7-2; j_gene: TRBJ1-3; d_gene: -; CDR3aa: CASSSQQGRNTIYF
abundance: -; len: 12; v_gene: TRBV28; j_gene: TRBJ2-3; d_gene: -; CDR3aa: CASSWGGSTQYF
abundance: -; len: 15; v_gene: TRBV6-1; j_gene: TRBJ2-7; d_gene: -; CDR3aa: CASQTGVARSYEQYF
abundance: once; len: 13; v_gene: TRBV10-1; j_gene: TRBJ2-3; d_gene: -; CDR3aa: CASRRGFADTQYF
abundance: -; len: 11; v_gene: TRBV7-8; j_gene: TRBJ2-7; d_gene: -; CDR3aa: CASSPNYEQYF